This T cell receptor (beta chain) was observed in a study of blood T cell repertoires in COVID-19. Original analysis: From reference gene primer amplification, estimates of nucleated cell counts were derived. Profiled with immunoSEQ multiplex PCR; TCRdb holds only in-frame clones, not every one. V, J and clone size are those of that table, while D and trimming were read from the DNA. This sample has 200,000 to 300,000 clones, with over 80% found just once. Material for sequencing was peripheral blood. The clonotype comes from a woman between 40 and 55 years old with acute or convalescent COVID-19.

The CDR3, as DNA: TGTGCCAGCAGTCTAAAGACAGGCCTCTCTGGAAACACCATATATTTT. Its protein is CASSLKTGLSGNTIYF. The chain joins TRBV27 to TRBJ1-3; possibly TRBD1 for D (6 bases). CDR3 length: 16 amino acids. V lost 5 bases, J lost 0 bases, and 14 bases lay in between. CDR1 is MNHEY, CDR2 SMNVEV, per germline (reference sequence).